This entry is about one T cell receptor beta chain. No antigen is known for it. One entry per CDR3 protein results from TCRdb running MiXCR on the 5' RACE reads. The sample lists around 320,000 distinct CDR3 sequences; 14% were seen once. This specimen belongs to a study of T-cell memory formation after mild COVID-19. Overall study context: Largely donor-specific sequence clusters came from two donors. Study-wide findings and caveats: Pre-infection memory already had some responding clones, implying cross-reactive memory joined. Mainly in CM and EM were contracting CD4+ clones; CD8+ were in EMRA. Among clones contracting day 15 to 85, CD4/CD8 was balanced, whereas later expanders leaned CD4+.

The sequenced sample consisted of PBMCs or a T cell subset sorted from them (not recorded which). The TCR sequence derives from a man aged 18 to 29 who had mild COVID-19 (a few samples of this study predate the infection). Cell type and time point are not known.

The CDR3 DNA is TGCGCCAGCAGCTTGGAGTCAGGAAACTATGGCTACACCTTC. It yields the protein CASSLESGNYGYTF. The V and J genes are TRBV5-1 and TRBJ1-2, with D uncertain. Trimming left V 0 bases short and J 2 bases short, with 8 bases between. The CDR3 covers 14 residues. In germline, CDR1 is SGHRS, CDR2 YFSETQ. Combining the CDR3 with reference TRBV5-1 and TRBJ1-2 gives the whole variable domain KAGVTQTPRYLIKTRGQQVTLSCSPISGHRSVSWYQQTPGQGLQFLFEYFSETQRNKGNFPGRFSGRQFSNSRSEMNVSTLELGDSALYLCASSLESGNYGYTFGSGTRLTVV.